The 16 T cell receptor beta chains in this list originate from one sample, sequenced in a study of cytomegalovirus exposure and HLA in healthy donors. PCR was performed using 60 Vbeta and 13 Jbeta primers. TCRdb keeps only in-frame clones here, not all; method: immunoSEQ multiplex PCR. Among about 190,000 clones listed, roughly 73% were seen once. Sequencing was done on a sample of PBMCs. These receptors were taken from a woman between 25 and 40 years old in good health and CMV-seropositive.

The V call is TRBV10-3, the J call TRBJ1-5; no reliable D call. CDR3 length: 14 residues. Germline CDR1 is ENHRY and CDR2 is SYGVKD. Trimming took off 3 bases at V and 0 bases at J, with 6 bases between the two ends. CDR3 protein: CAISDNYSNQPQHF. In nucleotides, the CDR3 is TGTGCCATCAGTGATAATTATAGCAATCAGCCCCAGCATTTT.

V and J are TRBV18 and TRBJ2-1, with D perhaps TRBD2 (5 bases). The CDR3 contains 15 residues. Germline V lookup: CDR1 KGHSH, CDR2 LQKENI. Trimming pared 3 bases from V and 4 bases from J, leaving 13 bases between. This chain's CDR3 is CASSPSGFFYNEQFF. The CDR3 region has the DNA TGTGCCAGCTCACCCTCGGGGTTCTTTTACAATGAGCAGTTCTTC.

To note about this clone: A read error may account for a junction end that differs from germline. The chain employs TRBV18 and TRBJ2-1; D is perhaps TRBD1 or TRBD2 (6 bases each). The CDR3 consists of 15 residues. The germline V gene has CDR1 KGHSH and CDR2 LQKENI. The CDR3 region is CASSPQGGNMNEQFF. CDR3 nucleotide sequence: TGTGCCAGCTCTCCACAGGGAGGCAATATGAATGAGCAGTTCTTC.

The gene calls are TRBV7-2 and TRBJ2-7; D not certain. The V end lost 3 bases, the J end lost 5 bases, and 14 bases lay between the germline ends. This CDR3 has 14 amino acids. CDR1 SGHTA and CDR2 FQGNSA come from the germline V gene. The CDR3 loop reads CASSLTPGTHEQYF. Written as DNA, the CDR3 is TGTGCCAGCAGCTTGACTCCCGGAACCCACGAGCAGTACTTC.

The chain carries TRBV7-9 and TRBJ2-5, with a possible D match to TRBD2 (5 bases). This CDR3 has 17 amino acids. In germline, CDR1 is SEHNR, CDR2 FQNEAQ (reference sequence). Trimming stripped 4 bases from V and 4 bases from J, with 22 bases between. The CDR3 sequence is CASSWIGSRGMLETQYF. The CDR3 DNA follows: TGTGCCAGCAGCTGGATTGGGAGTAGAGGGATGTTAGAGACCCAGTACTTC.

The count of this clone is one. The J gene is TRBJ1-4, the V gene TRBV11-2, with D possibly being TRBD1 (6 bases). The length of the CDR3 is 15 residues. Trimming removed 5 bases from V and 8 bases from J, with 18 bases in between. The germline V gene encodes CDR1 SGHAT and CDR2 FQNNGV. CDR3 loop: CASSHRAAALEKLFF. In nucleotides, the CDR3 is TGTGCCAGCAGCCACAGGGCCGCTGCGTTAGAAAAACTGTTTTTT.

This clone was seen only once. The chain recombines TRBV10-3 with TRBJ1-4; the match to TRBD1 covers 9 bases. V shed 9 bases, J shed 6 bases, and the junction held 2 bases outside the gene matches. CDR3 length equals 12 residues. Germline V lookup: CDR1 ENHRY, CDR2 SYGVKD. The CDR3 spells CAIRDRDEKLFF. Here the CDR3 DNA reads TGTGCCATTCGGGACAGGGATGAAAAACTGTTTTTT.

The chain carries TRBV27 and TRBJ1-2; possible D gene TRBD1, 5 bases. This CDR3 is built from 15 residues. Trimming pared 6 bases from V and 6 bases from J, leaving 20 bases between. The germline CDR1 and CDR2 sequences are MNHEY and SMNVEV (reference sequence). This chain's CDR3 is CASSHPRGGMDGYTF. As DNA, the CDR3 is TGTGCCAGCAGCCACCCCCGGGGGGGGATGGATGGCTACACCTTC.

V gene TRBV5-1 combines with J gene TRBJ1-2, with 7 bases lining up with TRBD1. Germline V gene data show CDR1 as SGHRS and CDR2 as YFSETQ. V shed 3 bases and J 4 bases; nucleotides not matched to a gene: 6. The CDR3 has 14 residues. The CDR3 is CASSSLTGTYGYTF. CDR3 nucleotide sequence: TGCGCCAGCAGCTCCTTGACAGGGACCTATGGCTACACCTTC.

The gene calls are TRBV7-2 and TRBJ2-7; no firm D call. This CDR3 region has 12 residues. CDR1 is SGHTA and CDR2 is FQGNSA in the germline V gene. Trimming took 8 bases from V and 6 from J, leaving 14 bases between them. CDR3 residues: CASGPLGSEQYF. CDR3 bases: TGTGCCAGCGGGCCCCTGGGCAGCGAGCAGTACTTC.

The DNA for the CDR3 is TGTGCCAGCAGTGCGACAGGGGGACGAAACACCATATATTTT. Translated: CASSATGGRNTIYF. The rearrangement uses TRBV27 and TRBJ1-3; 9 positions match TRBD1. This CDR3 spans 14 amino acids. V was pared by 5 bases and J by 5 bases, with 4 bases of the junction left unmatched. The germline CDR1 and CDR2 sequences are MNHEY and SMNVEV (reference sequence).

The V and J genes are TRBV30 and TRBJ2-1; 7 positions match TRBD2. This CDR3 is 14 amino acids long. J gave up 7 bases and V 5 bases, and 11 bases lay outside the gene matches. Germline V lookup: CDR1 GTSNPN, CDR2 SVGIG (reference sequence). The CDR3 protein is CAWLVAGGWNEQFF. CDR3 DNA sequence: TGTGCCTGGTTGGTAGCGGGCGGATGGAATGAGCAGTTCTTC.

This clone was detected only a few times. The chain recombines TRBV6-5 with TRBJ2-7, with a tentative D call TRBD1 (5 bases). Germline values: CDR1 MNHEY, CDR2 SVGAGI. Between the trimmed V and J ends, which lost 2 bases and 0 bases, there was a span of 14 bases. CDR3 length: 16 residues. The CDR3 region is CASSYQQGRASYEQYF. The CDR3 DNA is TGTGCCAGCAGTTACCAGCAGGGCAGGGCCTCCTACGAGCAGTACTTC.

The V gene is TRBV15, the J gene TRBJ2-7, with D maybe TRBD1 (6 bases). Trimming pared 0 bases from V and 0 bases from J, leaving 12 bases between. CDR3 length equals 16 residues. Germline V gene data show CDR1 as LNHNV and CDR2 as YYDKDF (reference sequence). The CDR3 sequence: CATSRERTALSYEQYF. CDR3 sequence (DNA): TGTGCCACCAGCAGAGAACGGACAGCGCTCTCCTACGAGCAGTACTTC. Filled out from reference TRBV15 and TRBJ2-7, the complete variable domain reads DAMVIQNPRYQVTQFGKPVTLSCSQTLNHNVMYWYQQKSSQAPKLLFHYYDKDFNNEADTPDNFQSRRPNTSFCFLDIRSPGLGDTAMYLCATSRERTALSYEQYFGPGTRLTVT.

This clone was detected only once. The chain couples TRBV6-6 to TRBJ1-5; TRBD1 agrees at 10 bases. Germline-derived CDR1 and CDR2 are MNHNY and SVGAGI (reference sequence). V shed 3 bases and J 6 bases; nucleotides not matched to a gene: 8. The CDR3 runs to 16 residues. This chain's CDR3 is CASSYSGQGTSQPQHF. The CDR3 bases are TGTGCCAGCAGTTATTCGGGACAGGGGACGAGTCAGCCCCAGCATTTT.

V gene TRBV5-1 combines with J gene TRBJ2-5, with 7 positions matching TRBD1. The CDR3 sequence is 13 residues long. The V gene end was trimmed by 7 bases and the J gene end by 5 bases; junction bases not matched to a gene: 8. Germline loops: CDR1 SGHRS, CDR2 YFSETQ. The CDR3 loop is CASRDSAKETQYF. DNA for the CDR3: TGCGCCAGCCGGGACAGCGCCAAGGAGACCCAGTACTTC.